This TCR beta chain was sequenced in a study of CD8 T cells in Susac syndrome. RNA in amounts of about 0.5 to 1 ug was reverse transcribed with random hexamers. TCRdb recomputed calls from the immunoSEQ multiplex PCR reads with MiXCR, one row per CDR3 protein. The sample has around 190,000 distinct CDR3 sequences, around 95% seen once. The trim removed 7 bases at V and 4 bases at J, leaving 7 bases unmatched. Germline values: CDR1 SNHLY, CDR2 FYNNEI. This CDR3 has 14 amino acids. The clonotype comes from a human donor with multiple sclerosis. The chain joins TRBV2 to TRBJ2-3; TRBD2 matches 8 bases. Sequenced input: CD8+ T cells from PBMCs. CDR3 in amino acids: CASNSGNRADTQYF. CDR3 DNA sequence: TGTGCCAGCAATAGCGGGAACCGGGCAGATACGCAGTATTTT. The full variable domain, with the rest looked up from reference TRBV2 and TRBJ2-3, is EPEVTQTPSHQVTQMGQEVILRCVPISNHLYFYWYRQILGQKVEFLVSFYNNEISEKSEIFDDQFSVERPDGSNFTLKIRSTKLEDSAMYFCASNSGNRADTQYFGPGTRLTVL.